This T cell receptor (beta chain) is drawn from a study of response to subunit inactivated influenza vaccine (dated 2018 in TCRdb). For the wider study: The study used deep quantitative T cell receptor repertoire profiling to track responses to a trivalent subunit inactivated influenza vaccine. Paper-wide results and their limitations: According to the authors, only a limited number of new T cells may be recruited by each seasonal influenza vaccination.

About this clonotype itself: This receptor's antigen is unknown. Base qualities were left out, and no much larger clone turns up one base away.

The CDR3 holds 16 amino acids from the cysteine to the phenylalanine. Only CDR3 DNA is held: 48 bases, read in frame from base 1. The germline V gene provides CDR1 MNHNS and CDR2 SASEGT. The junction shows trimming of 5 bases on V and 2 bases on J, plus 19 bases between the germline ends. Library preparation used RT-PCR. The instrument given in TCRdb is Illumina HiSeq 2500. TCRdb reanalyzed the raw reads on its own, using fastp at Q25 for trimming and MiXCR for clone calling, and kept in-frame beta chains. Rows matching on CDR3 protein sequence are summarized as one entry with the most common DNA and genes. For this sample there are roughly 500,000 distinct CDR3 sequences; under 30% appear just once. The leading ten clones occupy approximately 3% of the sample. The same data also went into a second study, on T cells expressing NK-cell markers. The second study's paper adds: TCR beta cDNA libraries were prepared using 5'RACE template switching, which introduced a universal primer site and unique molecular identifiers. In sorted CD3+CD56+NKG2C+, CD3+CD56+NKG2C- and CD3+CD56-NKG2C+ T-cell subsets from several donors, TCR beta-chain repertoires were profiled. Seven of the eight sequenced donors were HCMV-seropositive and one was HCMV-seronegative. In several experiments an anti-gammadeltaTCR antibody was added to restrict sorting to alphabetaTCR-expressing T cells. For more than 5 donors, the dominant CD3+CD56+NKG2C+ clonotypes were among the top 10 CD8+ clonotypes and accounted for about 1.0-8% of CD8+ T cells. Those dominant clonotypes were again the most abundant among CD3+CD56-NKG2C+ cells in a handful of donors, at about 25-60.1%. Whether the expanded NKG2C-expressing T cell clones were specific for HCMV antigens was left unclear. The study sequenced eight donors, all healthy volunteers chosen at random: three men and five women. A commercial ELISA kit detecting HCMV-specific IgG in serum was used to determine HCMV serostatus. Ficoll density gradient centrifugation was used to isolate peripheral blood mononuclear cells from blood. Using Miltenyi isolation kits, CD4+ and CD8+ T cells were isolated from PBMC through magnetic immunoseparation. Priming for cDNA synthesis came from the TCR beta constant segment, and two successive PCR amplification steps followed. Illumina HiSeq 2000/2500, MiSeq or NextSeq was used to sequence libraries as 2 x 150 bp reads. MIGEC was used to demultiplex reads and group reads by UMI, and MiTCR was used to assemble and quantify clonotypes. To exclude erroneous sequences, only TCR cDNA sequences supported by at least two reads were retained. The tcR package was used for downstream repertoire analysis, and clonotypes were matched across fractions by CDR3 nucleotide sequence plus V segment. Antigen specificity was annotated against VDJdb with VDJmatch, allowing one amino acid substitution in CDR3.

The rearranged segments are TRBV6-1 and TRBJ2-7; TRBD1 is possibly the D segment (5 matching bases). The receptor was derived from a man in his forties or fifties who received an inactivated influenza vaccine. Donor details come from another sample of the same person, matched by shared clones. The starting material was CD4+ T cells sorted from PBMCs, obtained roughly 12 days after vaccination. The DNA sequence is as follows: TGTGCCAGCAGTAGATTGTCCGGCAGGGTTCCCTACGAGCAGTACTTC. The resulting protein is CASSRLSGRVPYEQYF.